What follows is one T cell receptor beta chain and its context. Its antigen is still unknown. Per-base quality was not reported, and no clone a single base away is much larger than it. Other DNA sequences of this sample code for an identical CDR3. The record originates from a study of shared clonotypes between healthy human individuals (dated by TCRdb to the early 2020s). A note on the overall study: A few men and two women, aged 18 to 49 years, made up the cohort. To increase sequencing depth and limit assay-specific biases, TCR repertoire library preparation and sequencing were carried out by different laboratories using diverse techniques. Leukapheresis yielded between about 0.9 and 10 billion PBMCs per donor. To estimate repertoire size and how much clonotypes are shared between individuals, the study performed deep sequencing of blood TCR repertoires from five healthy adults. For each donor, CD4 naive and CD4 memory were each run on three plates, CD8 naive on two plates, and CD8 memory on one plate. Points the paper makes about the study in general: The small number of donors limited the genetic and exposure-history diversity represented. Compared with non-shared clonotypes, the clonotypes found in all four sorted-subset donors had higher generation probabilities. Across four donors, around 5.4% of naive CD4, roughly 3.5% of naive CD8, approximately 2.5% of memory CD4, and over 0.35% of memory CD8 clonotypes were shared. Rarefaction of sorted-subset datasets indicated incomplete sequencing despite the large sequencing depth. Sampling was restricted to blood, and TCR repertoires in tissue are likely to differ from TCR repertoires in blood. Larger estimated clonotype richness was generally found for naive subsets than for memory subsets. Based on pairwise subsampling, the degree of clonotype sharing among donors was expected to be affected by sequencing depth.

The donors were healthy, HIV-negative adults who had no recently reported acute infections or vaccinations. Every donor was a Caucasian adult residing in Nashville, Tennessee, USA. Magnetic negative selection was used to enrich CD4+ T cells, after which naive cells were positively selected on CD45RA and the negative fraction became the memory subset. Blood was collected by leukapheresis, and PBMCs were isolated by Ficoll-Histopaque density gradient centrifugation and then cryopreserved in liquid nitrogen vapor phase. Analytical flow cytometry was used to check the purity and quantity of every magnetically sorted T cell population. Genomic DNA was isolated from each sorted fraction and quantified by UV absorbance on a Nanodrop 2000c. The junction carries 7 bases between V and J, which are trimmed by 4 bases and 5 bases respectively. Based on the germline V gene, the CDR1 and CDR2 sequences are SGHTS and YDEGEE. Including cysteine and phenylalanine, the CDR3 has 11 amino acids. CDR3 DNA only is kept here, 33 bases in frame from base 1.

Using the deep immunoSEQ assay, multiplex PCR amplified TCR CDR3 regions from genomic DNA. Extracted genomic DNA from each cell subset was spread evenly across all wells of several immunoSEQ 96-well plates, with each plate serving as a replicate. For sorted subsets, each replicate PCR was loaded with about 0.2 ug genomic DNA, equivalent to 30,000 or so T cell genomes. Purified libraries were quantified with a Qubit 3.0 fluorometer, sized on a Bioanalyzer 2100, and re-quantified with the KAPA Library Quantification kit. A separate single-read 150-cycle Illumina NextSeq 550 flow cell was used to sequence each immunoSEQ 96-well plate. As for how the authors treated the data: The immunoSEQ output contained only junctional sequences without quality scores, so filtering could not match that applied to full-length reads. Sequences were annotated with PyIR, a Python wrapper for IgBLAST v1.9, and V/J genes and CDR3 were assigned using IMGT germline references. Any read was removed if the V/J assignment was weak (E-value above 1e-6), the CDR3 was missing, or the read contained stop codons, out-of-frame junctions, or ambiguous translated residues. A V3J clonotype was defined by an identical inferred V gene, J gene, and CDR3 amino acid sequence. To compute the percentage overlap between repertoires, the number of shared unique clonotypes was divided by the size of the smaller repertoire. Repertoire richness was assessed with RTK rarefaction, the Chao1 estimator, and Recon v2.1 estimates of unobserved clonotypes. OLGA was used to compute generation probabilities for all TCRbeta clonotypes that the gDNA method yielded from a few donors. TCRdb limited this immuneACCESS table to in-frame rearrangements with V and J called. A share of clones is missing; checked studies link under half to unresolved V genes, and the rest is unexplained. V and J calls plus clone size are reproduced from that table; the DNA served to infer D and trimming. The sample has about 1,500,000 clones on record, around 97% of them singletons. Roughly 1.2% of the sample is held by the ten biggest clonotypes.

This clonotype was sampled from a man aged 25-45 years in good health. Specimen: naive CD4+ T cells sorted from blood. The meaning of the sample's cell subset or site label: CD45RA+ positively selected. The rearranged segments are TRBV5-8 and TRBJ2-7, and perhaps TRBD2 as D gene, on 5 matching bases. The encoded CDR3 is CASSLAHEQYF. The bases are TGTGCCAGCAGCCTAGCCCACGAGCAGTACTTC. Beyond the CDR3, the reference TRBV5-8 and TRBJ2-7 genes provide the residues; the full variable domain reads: EAGVTQSPTHLIKTRGQQATLRCSPISGHTSVYWYQQALGLGLQFLLWYDEGEERNRGNFPPRFSGRQFPNYSSELNVNALELEDSALYLCASSLAHEQYFGPGTRLTVT.